This is a list of T cell receptor beta chains from one sample in a study of cytomegalovirus exposure and HLA in healthy donors. TCRdb's copy holds only in-frame clones and misses some; the assay was immunoSEQ multiplex PCR. The table shows around 190,000 clones, with about 87% occurring only once. The sequenced sample consisted of PBMCs. The receptors originated from a young woman in good health and CMV-seronegative. The CDR3 runs from the conserved cysteine through the conserved F or W. The D gene is left open where the match is weak. A clone size is listed for some rows: how often the clone was seen (once, few, many), or a class if it is expanded.

j_call v_call clone_size d_call cdr3_nt cdr3_aa
TRBJ1-4 TRBV12-5 NA TRBD1 TGTGCTAGTGGCAGGGGGCGGGAAAAACTGTTTTTT CASGRGREKLFF
TRBJ2-5 TRBV2 NA NA TGTGCCAGCAGAACTACCGCGACCCCCCAGTACTTC CASRTTATPQYF
TRBJ1-3 TRBV6-6 NA NA TGTGCCAGCAGTTACTCGACGGCGCGGGCTGGAAACACCATATATTTT CASSYSTARAGNTIYF
TRBJ2-5 TRBV5-4 NA NA TGTGCCAGCAGCTGGGGGGGGCTAGAAGAGACCCAGTACTTC CASSWGGLEETQYF
TRBJ2-7 TRBV5-8 NA TRBD1 TGTGCCAGCAGCCAGGGGGCCTTCGACGAGCAGTACTTC CASSQGAFDEQYF
TRBJ2-5 TRBV7-8 NA TRBD2 TGTGCCAGCAGCCCATCAGCAGGGAGGGTTGGAGAGACCCAGTACTTC CASSPSAGRVGETQYF
TRBJ1-2 TRBV7-9 NA TRBD1 TGTGCCAGCAGCAATCAGGGGGACTATGGCTACACCTTC CASSNQGDYGYTF
TRBJ2-2 TRBV19 NA TRBD2 TGTGCCAGTAGTATAGGGCGGGAGATCGGGACCGGGGAGCTGTTTTTT CASSIGREIGTGELFF
TRBJ2-3 TRBV7-9 few NA TGTGCCAGCAGGTCTCCGGGTCTCCAAGGAGATACGCAGTATTTT CASRSPGLQGDTQYF
TRBJ2-1 TRBV23-1 NA TRBD2 TGCGCCAGCAGTCACTTAGCGGGAGCGGGGAATGAGCAGTTCTTC CASSHLAGAGNEQFF
TRBJ2-2 TRBV29-1 once NA TGCAGCGTTGGGCAGGGGACCGGGGAGCTGTTTTTT CSVGQGTGELFF
TRBJ2-2 TRBV6-4 NA TRBD2 TGTGCCAGCAGTGAGCGGGGGGCCACGAACACCGGGGAGCTGTTTTTT CASSERGATNTGELFF
TRBJ2-3 TRBV5-1 NA NA TGCGCCAGCAGCAGCCACGCATCAGGGTTGGTCACAGATACGCAGTATTTT CASSSHASGLVTDTQYF
TRBJ2-3 TRBV27 NA NA TGTGCCAGCAGTCCCGCCACCCTCGGACGGGAGCATACGCAGTATTTT CASSPATLGREHTQYF
TRBJ2-1 TRBV7-3 NA NA TGTGCCAGCAGCACACCGGGAAGCAATGAGCAGTTCTTC CASSTPGSNEQFF
TRBJ1-5 TRBV5-1 NA NA TGCGCCAGCAGCTCCGAAGGGGGACAGCCCCAGCATTTT CASSSEGGQPQHF
TRBJ2-3 TRBV5-6 NA TRBD2 TGTGCCAGCAGCTGGGGACTAGCGGTAAGCACAGATACGCAGTATTTT CASSWGLAVSTDTQYF
TRBJ2-2 TRBV4-1 few NA TGCGCCAGCAGCCACCCTAGCAACACCGGGGAGCTGTTTTTT CASSHPSNTGELFF
TRBJ2-7 TRBV18 NA NA TGTGCCAGCTCACGCGGGTCTCTTGACGAGCAGTACTTC CASSRGSLDEQYF
TRBJ2-5 TRBV29-1 NA TRBD1 TGCAGCGTTGAAGTGGGACAGATACCTCAAGAGACCCAGTACTTC CSVEVGQIPQETQYF
TRBJ2-7 TRBV11-3 NA TRBD1 TGTGCCAGCAGCTTGACAGGGGAATCCTACGAGCAGTACTTC CASSLTGESYEQYF
TRBJ1-1 TRBV7-9 NA NA TGTGCCAGCAGCCCCTGGACAGCGATGAACACTGAAGCTTTCTTT CASSPWTAMNTEAFF
TRBJ1-2 TRBV6-5 NA TRBD1 TGTGCCAGCAGACTAGGACAGGGAAGTAACTATGGCTACACCTTC CASRLGQGSNYGYTF
TRBJ2-1 TRBV9 NA TRBD2 TGTGCCAGCAGCGTAGCTTGGGTAGCGGGACCCTACAATGAGCAGTTCTTC CASSVAWVAGPYNEQFF
TRBJ1-1 TRBV6-1 few NA TGTGCCAGCAGCCCGACAGGCCATATGAACACTGAAGCTTTCTTT CASSPTGHMNTEAFF
TRBJ2-6 TRBV5-1 NA NA TGCGCCAGCAGCACGTCCGGGACATCTCACTCTGGGGCCAACGTCCTGACTTTC CASSTSGTSHSGANVLTF
TRBJ2-7 TRBV18 once NA TGTGCCAGCACGGGTGGCGTCTACGAGCAGTACTTC CASTGGVYEQYF
TRBJ2-6 TRBV6-5 once NA TGTGCCAGCATCGGACAGGCCAACGTCCTGACTTTC CASIGQANVLTF
TRBJ1-1 TRBV27 NA NA TGTGCCAGCAGTTTATTCAAGTCAGGTATGAACACTGAAGCTTTCTTT CASSLFKSGMNTEAFF
TRBJ1-2 TRBV4-3 NA NA TGCGCCAGCAGCCCAAAGGCCGGCGCGCAGGGTGGCTACACCTTC CASSPKAGAQGGYTF
TRBJ2-5 TRBV11-1 few TRBD1 TGTGCCAGCAATACAGGGGAAGAGACCCAGTACTTC CASNTGEETQYF
TRBJ2-1 TRBV19 once TRBD2 TGTGCCAGCCTCGGGGGGAGGCATGAGCAGTTCTTC CASLGGRHEQFF
TRBJ1-5 TRBV19 NA NA TGTGCCAGTAGTATCATCCAGAATCAGCCCCAGCATTTT CASSIIQNQPQHF
TRBJ2-1 TRBV7-3 NA TRBD2 TGTGCCAGCAGCTTATCAGCGGGAGGGCCAAATGAGCAGTTCTTC CASSLSAGGPNEQFF
TRBJ1-6 TRBV7-9 NA NA TGTGCCAGCAGCAAGGACAGCTCCTATAATTCACCCCTCCACTTT CASSKDSSYNSPLHF
TRBJ1-6 TRBV11-2 once TRBD1 TGTGCCAGCAGCCCAGTTAGGGGACAGAATTCACCCCTCCACTTT CASSPVRGQNSPLHF
TRBJ2-2 TRBV19 NA NA TGTGCCAGTAGTATGGTCGGACTCACTGGGGTCTACACCGGGGAGCTGTTTTTT CASSMVGLTGVYTGELFF
TRBJ2-7 TRBV7-3 NA NA TGTGCCAGCAGACCAGGGTATAACGAGCAGTACTTC CASRPGYNEQYF
TRBJ1-1 TRBV7-8 NA NA TGTGCCAGCAGCCTAATAAGCACTGAAGCTTTCTTT CASSLISTEAFF
TRBJ2-5 TRBV7-2 NA NA TGTGCCAGCAGCCGATTCGGGGAGACCCAGTACTTC CASSRFGETQYF
TRBJ2-7 TRBV5-1 NA TRBD1 TGCGCCAGCAGCTTGGCCTGGGACAGCTACGAGCAGTACTTC CASSLAWDSYEQYF
TRBJ2-1 TRBV7-9 NA TRBD1 TGTTCCAGCAGCTTAGGACCGGACAGGGGGTACGGTGAGCAGTTCTTC CSSSLGPDRGYGEQFF
TRBJ1-2 TRBV19 NA NA TGTGCCAGTAGTAGTCGGGGGGCGACTAACTATGGCTACACCTTC CASSSRGATNYGYTF
TRBJ2-7 TRBV5-1 NA TRBD1 TGCGCCAGCAGCTTGGTGGACAGGGGACTGGGCGAGCAGTACTTC CASSLVDRGLGEQYF
TRBJ2-5 TRBV4-2 NA TRBD1 TGTGCCAGCAGCCAAGTCACAGGGGGCTTGGAGACCCAGTACTTC CASSQVTGGLETQYF
TRBJ2-7 TRBV14 once TRBD2 TGTGCCAGCAGCCCACCAGCGGCTAGCGGGAGATCCTACGAGCAGTACTTC CASSPPAASGRSYEQYF
TRBJ1-4 TRBV19 NA NA TGTGCCAGTAGTCTACAGGGCTCCGGTGGGTTTAATGAAAAACTGTTTTTT CASSLQGSGGFNEKLFF
TRBJ2-4 TRBV7-9 NA TRBD1 TGTGCCAGCAGCTTAGAGGGGACAGGGTTGGACATTCAGTACTTC CASSLEGTGLDIQYF
TRBJ2-7 TRBV4-1 NA TRBD2 TGCGCCAGCAGCCAGGGACTAGCCTACGAGCAGTACTTC CASSQGLAYEQYF